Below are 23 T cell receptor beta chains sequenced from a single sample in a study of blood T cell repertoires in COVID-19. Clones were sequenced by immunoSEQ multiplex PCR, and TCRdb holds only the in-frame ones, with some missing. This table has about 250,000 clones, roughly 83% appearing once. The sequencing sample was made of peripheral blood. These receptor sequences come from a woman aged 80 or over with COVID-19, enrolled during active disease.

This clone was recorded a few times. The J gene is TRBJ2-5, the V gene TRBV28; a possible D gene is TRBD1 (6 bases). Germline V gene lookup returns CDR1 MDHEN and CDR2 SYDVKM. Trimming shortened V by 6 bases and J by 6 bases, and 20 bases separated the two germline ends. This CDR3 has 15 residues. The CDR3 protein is CASSSGKRGWKTQYF. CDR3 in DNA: TGTGCCAGCAGCTCCGGGAAAAGGGGGTGGAAGACCCAGTACTTC.

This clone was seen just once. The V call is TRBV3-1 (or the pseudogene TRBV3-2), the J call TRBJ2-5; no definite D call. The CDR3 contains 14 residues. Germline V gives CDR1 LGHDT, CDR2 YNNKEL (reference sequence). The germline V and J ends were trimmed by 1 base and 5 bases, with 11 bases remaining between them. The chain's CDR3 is CASSQGVMRETQYF. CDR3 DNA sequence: TGTGCCAGCAGCCAAGGGGTTATGAGGGAGACCCAGTACTTC.

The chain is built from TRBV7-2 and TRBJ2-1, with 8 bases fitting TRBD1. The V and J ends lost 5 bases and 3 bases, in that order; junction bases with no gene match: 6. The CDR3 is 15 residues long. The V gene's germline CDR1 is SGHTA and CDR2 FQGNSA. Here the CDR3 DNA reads TGTGCCAGCAGCCCGACAGGGGACAGCTACAATGAGCAGTTCTTC. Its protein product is CASSPTGDSYNEQFF.

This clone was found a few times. The CDR3 spells CATILGRFEKLFF. CDR3 bases: TGTGCTACTATTCTGGGGAGGTTTGAAAAACTGTTTTTT. The chain combines TRBV12-5 with TRBJ1-4; D not certain. Trimming took off 10 bases at V and 7 bases at J, with 16 bases between the two ends. Per the germline V gene, CDR1 is LGHNT and CDR2 is FRNRAP. This CDR3 is 13 amino acids long.

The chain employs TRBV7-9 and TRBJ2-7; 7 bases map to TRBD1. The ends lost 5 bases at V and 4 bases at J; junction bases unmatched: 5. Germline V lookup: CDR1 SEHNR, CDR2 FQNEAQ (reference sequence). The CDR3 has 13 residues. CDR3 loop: CASSRTGYYEQYV. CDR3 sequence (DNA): TGTGCCAGCAGCCGGACAGGTTATTACGAGCAGTACGTC.

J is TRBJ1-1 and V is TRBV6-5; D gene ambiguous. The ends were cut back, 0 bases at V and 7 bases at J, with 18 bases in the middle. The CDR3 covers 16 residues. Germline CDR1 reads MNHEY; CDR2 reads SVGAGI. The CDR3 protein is CASSYSMATGGNEAFF. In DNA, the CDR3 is TGTGCCAGCAGTTACTCGATGGCCACCGGCGGGAATGAAGCTTTCTTT.

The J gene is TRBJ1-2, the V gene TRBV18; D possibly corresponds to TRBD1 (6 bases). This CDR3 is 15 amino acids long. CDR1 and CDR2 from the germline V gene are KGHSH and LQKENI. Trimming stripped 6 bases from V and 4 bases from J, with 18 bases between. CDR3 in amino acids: CASSPPSGTPYGYTF. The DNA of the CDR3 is TGTGCCAGCTCGCCCCCGTCCGGGACACCCTATGGCTACACCTTC.

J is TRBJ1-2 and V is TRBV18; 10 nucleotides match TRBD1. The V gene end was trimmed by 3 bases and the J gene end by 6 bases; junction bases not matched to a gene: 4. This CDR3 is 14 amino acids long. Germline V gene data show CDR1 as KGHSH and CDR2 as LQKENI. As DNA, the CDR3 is TGTGCCAGCTCACCCAGTGGGACAGGGGATGGCTACACCTTC. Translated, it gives CASSPSGTGDGYTF.

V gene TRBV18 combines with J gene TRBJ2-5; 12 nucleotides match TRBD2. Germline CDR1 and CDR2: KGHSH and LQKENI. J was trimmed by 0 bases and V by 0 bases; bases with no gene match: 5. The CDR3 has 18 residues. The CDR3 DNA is TGTGCCAGCTCACCACCGCGCCTAGCGGGGGGGTACCAAGAGACCCAGTACTTC. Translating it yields CASSPPRLAGGYQETQYF. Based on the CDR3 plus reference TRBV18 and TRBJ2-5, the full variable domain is NAGVMQNPRHLVRRRGQEARLRCSPMKGHSHVYWYRQLPEEGLKFMVYLQKENIIDESGMPKERFSAEFPKEGPSILRIQQVVRGDSAAYFCASSPPRLAGGYQETQYFGPGTRLLVL.

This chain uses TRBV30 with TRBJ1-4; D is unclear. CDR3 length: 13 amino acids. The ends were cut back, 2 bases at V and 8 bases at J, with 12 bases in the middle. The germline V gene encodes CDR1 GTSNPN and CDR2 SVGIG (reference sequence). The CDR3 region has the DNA TGTGCCTGGAGTACGGGGTTGGGGGAAAAACTGTTTTTT. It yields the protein CAWSTGLGEKLFF.

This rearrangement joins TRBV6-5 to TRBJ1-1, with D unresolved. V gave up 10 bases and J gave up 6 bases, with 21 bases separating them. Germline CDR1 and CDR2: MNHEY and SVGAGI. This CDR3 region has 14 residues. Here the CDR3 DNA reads TGTGCCATTTCTATTGAGGGCGGGTGGGCTGAAGCTTTCTTT. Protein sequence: CAISIEGGWAEAFF.

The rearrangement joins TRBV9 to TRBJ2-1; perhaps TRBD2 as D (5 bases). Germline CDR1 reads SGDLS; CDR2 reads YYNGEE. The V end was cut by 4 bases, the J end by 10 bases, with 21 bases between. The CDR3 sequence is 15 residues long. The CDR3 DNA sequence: TGTGCCAGCAGCCTGCTGAGTAGCGTACGCCAGGAGCAGTTCTTC. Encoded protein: CASSLLSSVRQEQFF.

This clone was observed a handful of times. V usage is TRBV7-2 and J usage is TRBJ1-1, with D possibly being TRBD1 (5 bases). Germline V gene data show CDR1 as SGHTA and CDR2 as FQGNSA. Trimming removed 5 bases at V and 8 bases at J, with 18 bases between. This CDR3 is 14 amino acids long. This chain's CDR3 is CASSARQLVGEAFF. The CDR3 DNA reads TGTGCCAGCAGCGCAAGACAGTTGGTGGGAGAAGCTTTCTTT.

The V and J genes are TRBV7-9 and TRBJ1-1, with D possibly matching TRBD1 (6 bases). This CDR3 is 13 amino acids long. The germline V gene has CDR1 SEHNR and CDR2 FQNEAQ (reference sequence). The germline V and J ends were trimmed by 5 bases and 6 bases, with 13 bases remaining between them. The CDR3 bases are TGTGCCAGCAGCGCAACAGGGTACCCTGAAGCTTTCTTT. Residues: CASSATGYPEAFF.

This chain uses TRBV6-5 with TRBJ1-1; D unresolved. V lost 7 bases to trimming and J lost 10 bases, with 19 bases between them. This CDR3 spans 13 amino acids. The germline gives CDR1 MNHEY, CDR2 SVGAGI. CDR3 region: CASTRKEVEVAFF. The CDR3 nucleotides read TGTGCCAGCACCCGAAAGGAGGTAGAAGTAGCTTTCTTT.

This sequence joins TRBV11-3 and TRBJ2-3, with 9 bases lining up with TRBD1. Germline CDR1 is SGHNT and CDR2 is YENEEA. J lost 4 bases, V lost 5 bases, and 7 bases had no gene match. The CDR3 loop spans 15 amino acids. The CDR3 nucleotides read TGTGCCAGCAGCCCCAGGACAGGGGCATCAGATACGCAGTATTTT. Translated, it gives CASSPRTGASDTQYF.

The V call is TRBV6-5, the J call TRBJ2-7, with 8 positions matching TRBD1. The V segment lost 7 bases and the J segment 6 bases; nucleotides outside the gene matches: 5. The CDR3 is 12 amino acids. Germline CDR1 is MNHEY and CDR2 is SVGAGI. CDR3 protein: CASTGQGGEQYV. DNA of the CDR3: TGTGCCAGCACCGGACAGGGAGGCGAGCAGTACGTC.

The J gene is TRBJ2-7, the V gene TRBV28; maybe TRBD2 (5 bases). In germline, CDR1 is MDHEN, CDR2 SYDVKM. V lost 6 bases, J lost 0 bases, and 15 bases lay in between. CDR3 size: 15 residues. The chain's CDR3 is CASSPPGISSYEQYV. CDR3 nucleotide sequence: TGTGCCAGCAGCCCCCCGGGGATTAGCTCCTACGAGCAGTACGTC.

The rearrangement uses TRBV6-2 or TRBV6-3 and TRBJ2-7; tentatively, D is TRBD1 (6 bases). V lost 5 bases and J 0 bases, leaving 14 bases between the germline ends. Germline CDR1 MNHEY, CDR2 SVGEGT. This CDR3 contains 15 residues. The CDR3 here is CASSTFAGDSYEQYF. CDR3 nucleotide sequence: TGTGCCAGCAGTACCTTCGCAGGGGACTCCTACGAGCAGTACTTC.

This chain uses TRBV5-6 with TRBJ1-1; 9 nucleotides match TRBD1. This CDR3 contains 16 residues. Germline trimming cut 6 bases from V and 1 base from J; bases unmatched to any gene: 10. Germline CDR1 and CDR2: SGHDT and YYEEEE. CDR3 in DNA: TGTGCCAGCACCCCCGACAGGGGGAGGGAGAACACTGAAGCTTTCTTT. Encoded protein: CASTPDRGRENTEAFF.

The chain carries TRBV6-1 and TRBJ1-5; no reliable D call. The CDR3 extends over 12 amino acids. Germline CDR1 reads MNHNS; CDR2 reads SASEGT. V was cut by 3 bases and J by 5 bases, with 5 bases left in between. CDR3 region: CASSDFDQPQHF. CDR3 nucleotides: TGTGCCAGCAGTGATTTCGATCAGCCCCAGCATTTT.

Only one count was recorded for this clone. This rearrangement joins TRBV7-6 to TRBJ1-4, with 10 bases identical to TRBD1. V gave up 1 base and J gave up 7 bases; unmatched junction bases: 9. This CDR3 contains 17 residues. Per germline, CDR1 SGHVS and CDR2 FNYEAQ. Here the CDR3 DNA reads TGTGCCAGCAGCTTAGTTAACGCCGGGACAGGGGTTGAAAAACTGTTTTTT. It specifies CASSLVNAGTGVEKLFF.

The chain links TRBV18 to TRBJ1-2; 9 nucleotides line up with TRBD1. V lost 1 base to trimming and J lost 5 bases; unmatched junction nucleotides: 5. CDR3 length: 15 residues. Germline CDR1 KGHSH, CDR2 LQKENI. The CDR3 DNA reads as TGTGCCAGCTCACCACGGACAGGGGTATGGTATGGCTACACCTTC. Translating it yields CASSPRTGVWYGYTF.